This T cell receptor beta chain was captured in a study of blood T cells in healthy people across ages (dated by TCRdb to about 2015). About the full investigation: In model experiments, template switching captured roughly one uniquely barcoded TCR beta cDNA molecule for every two T cells. Using deep sequencing normalized with unique cDNA molecular identifiers, the study measured how TCR beta repertoire diversity changes with age. The donors were split into four age groups: young (average 16 years), middle-aged (around 37), aged (roughly 60) and long-lived (about 74). To avoid experimental bias, donors of different ages were randomly spread across the sequencing lanes. Using the same blood draw, the study looked at two additional independent replicas of 1 million unique cDNA reads for two donors, one aged 18 to 29 and the other aged 80 or older.

CDR1 and CDR2, looked up from the germline V gene (reference sequence), are PRHDT and FYEKMQ. Inclusive of the bounding cysteine and phenylalanine, the CDR3 is 13 residues long. The retained sequence is limited to the CDR3, 39 bases, with the frame set at the first base. The V and J ends are trimmed by 6 bases and 5 bases, leaving 12 bases between them. The library relied on 5' RACE. The sample was run on an Illumina HiSeq 2500. A second about 7 to 11 cycle PCR used a sample-barcoded 5' primer and a J-beta primer mix. A template-switch 5' adaptor carrying 12 random nucleotides introduced a unique molecular identifier onto each TCR beta cDNA molecule. Each sample yielded at least 3 million CDR3-containing paired-end reads. First-strand cDNA was synthesized from all RNA with the Mint cDNA synthesis kit, primed by a TRBC-specific oligonucleotide. All cDNA was treated with uracil-DNA glycosylase and then went through a first 18-cycle PCR with the universal primers M1SS and BC2_uni_R. The study's processing was this. Each sample was normalized by randomly selecting 1 million high-quality reads, each carrying a distinct molecular identifier. Instead of being binned into consensus sequences, reads that shared molecular identifiers were thrown out. MiTCR, set to a Q25 quality threshold and the strictest error-elimination algorithm, was used for CDR3 identification, clonotype clustering and error correction. A nonparametric unseen species model with Euler transformation was used to estimate a lower bound on total TCR beta diversity. The public reads were quality trimmed at Q25 with fastp and then assembled into clones with MiXCR by TCRdb, keeping productive beta chains. CDR3 protein sequences are deduplicated, and each keeps its most common genes and DNA. The authors' filters were not applied to this entry. This sample holds roughly 1,300,000 distinct CDR3 sequences; approximately 59% were observed only once. The ten largest clones represent roughly 6.3% of the sample.

Systemically healthy Caucasian individuals from Russia, 35 to 50 in total and aged roughly 6 to 90 years, were included as donors. About 9.6 milliliters of peripheral blood were collected from each donor into EDTA-treated Vacutainer tubes. Ficoll-Paque density-gradient centrifugation was used to isolate PBMCs, with at least 7 million obtained per sample. Total RNA was extracted from PBMCs with Trizol reagent, with at least 6 micrograms obtained per sample. The percentages of naive CD45RAhigh/CD27high T cells were determined by flow cytometry on a PBMC aliquot from every donor. Results and caveats for the whole study, not just this receptor: The percentage of naive T cells measured by flow cytometry correlated strongly with observed TCR beta diversity. Estimates of total diversity based on one million sequenced T cells were regarded as lower bounds and as underestimates. Because profiling used bulk unsorted PBMCs, naive and antigen-experienced compartments could not be compared conclusively. Observed TCR beta diversity per million T cells fell roughly linearly with age, and a significant reduction was already apparent by age roughly 41. Compared with the aged group, the long-lived group had more naive CD4+ T cells, fewer expanded clones and increased TCR diversity, suggesting age selection. Because donor CMV infection status was unknown, age-related changes in expanded clonotypes were potentially confounded.

This clonotype came up a few times. This clone's antigen is unknown. No qualities accompany the bases; no much larger clone lies one base away. This TCR came from a man younger than 35 in good health. Material: blood. The chain links TRBV13 with TRBJ2-3; no D gene is confidently identified. The bases are TGTGCCAGCAGTCTCAGGTCTGGAGATACGCAGTATTTT. Protein translation: CASSLRSGDTQYF.